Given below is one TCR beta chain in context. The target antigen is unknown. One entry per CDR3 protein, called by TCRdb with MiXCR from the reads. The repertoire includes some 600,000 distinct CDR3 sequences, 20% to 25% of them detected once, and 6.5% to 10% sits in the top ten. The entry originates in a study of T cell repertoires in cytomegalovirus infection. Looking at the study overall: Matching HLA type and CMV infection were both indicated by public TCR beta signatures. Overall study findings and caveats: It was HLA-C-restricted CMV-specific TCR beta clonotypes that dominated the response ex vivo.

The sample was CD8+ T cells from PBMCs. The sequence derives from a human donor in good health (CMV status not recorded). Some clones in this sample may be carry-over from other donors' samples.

CDR3 residues: CASSYRDAAYEQYV. The CDR3 DNA reads as TGTGCCAGCAGTTACAGGGACGCGGCCTACGAGCAGTACGTC. The rearrangement joins TRBV6-2 or TRBV6-3 to TRBJ2-7; D might be TRBD1 or TRBD2, each matching 5 bases. This CDR3 region has 14 residues. CDR1 MNHEY and CDR2 SVGEGT come from the germline V gene. V was clipped by 2 bases and J by 2 bases, with 10 bases between them.